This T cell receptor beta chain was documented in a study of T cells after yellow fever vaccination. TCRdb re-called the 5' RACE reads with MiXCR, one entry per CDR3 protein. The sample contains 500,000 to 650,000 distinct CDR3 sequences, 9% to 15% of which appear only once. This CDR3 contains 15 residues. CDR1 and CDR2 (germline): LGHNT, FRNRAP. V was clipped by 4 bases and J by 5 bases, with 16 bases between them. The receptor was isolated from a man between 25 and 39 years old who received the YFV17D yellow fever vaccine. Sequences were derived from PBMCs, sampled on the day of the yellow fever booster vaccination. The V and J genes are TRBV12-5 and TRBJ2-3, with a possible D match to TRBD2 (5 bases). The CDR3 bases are TGTGCTAGTGGTTCGGGGTCTTTTGTTGGAGATACGCAGTATTTT. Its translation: CASGSGSFVGDTQYF. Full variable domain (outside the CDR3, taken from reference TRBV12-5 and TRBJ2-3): DARVTQTPRHKVTEMGQEVTMRCQPILGHNTVFWYRQTMMQGLELLAYFRNRAPLDDSGMPKDRFSAEMPDATLATLKIQPSEPRDSAVYFCASGSGSFVGDTQYFGPGTRLTVL.